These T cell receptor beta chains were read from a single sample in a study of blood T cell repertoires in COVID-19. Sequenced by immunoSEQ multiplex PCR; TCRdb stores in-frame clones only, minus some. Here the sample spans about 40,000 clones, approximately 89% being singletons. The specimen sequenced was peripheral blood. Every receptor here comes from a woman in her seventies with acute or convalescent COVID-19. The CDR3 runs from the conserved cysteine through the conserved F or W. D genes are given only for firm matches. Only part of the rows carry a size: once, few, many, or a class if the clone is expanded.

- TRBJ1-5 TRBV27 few CASSLWGDQPQHF TGTGCCAGCAGTTTATGGGGGGATCAGCCCCAGCATTTT
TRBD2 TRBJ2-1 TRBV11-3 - CASSTGLAYNEQFF TGTGCCAGCAGCACCGGACTAGCCTACAATGAGCAGTTCTTC
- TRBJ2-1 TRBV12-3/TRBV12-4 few CASSSLLSEQFF TGTGCCAGCAGTTCCCTCCTTTCTGAGCAGTTCTTC
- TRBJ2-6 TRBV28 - CASSLAGALGANVLTF TGTGCCAGCAGTCTCGCGGGGGCGCTCGGGGCCAACGTCCTGACTTTC
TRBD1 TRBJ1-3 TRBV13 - CASSQTTGVNTIYF TGTGCCAGCAGCCAAACGACAGGGGTGAACACCATATATTTT
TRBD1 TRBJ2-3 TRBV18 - CASSPGQGAKDTQYF TGTGCCAGCTCACCGGGACAGGGGGCGAAAGATACGCAGTATTTT
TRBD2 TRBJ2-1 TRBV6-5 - CASSYSTSGTYNEQFF TGTGCCAGCAGTTACTCGACTAGCGGTACCTACAATGAGCAGTTCTTC
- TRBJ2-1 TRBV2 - CASTWPADWQFF TGTGCCAGCACCTGGCCCGCCGATTGGCAGTTCTTC
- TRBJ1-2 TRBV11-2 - CASSRARGSGGYTF TGTGCCAGCAGTCGCGCCCGGGGGTCGGGTGGCTACACCTTC
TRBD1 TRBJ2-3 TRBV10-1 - CASSEGTASTDTQYF TGCGCCAGCAGTGAGGGGACAGCTAGCACAGATACGCAGTATTTT
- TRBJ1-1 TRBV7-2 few CASSLGQNTEAFF TGTGCCAGCAGCTTAGGACAGAACACTGAAGCTTTCTTT
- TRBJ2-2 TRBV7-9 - CASSLDLRGELFF TGTGCCAGCAGCTTAGATTTGCGCGGGGAGCTGTTTTTT
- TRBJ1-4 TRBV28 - CASSFRAGVEKLFF TGTGCCAGCAGTTTTCGGGCAGGGGTTGAAAAACTGTTTTTT
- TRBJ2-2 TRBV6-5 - CASSYGGMNTGELFF TGTGCCAGCAGTTATGGGGGGATGAACACCGGGGAGCTGTTTTTT
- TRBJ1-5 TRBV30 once CAWSTRQGQPQHF TGTGCCTGGAGTACCAGGCAGGGCCAGCCCCAGCATTTT
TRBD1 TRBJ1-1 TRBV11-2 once CASSQDRATEAFF TGTGCCAGCAGCCAGGACAGGGCCACTGAAGCTTTCTTT
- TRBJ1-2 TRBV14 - CASSQDYTAYGYTF TGTGCCAGCAGCCAAGATTATACAGCCTATGGCTACACCTTC
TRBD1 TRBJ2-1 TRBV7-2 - CASSLAQGKHEQFF TGTGCCAGCAGCCTCGCACAGGGGAAACATGAGCAGTTCTTC